This T cell receptor (beta chain) was captured by sequencing in a study of T cells in Graves' hyperthyroidism and ophthalmopathy. The CDR3 length is 15 residues. V lost 6 bases and J 4 bases, leaving 19 bases between the germline ends. Germline CDR1 is MNHEY and CDR2 is SMNVEV (reference sequence). No ophthalmopathy progression within 18 months constituted stable Graves' hyperthyroidism. Using RNA transcripts as the source, TCR beta CDR3 regions were amplified. In the first-round RT-PCR of the TCR CDR3, the HTBI primer set was used. TCRdb called the multiplex PCR reads again in MiXCR, with one record for every CDR3 protein. The sample carries hundreds of thousands of distinct CDR3 sequences, 14% recorded once.

This sequence joins TRBV27 and TRBJ2-7; D uncertain. Sequenced input: blood. The TCR sequence derives from a woman under 30 with Graves' hyperthyroidism. CDR3 sequence reads: CASSRSREAMYEQYF. CDR3 in DNA: TGTGCCAGCAGCCGCAGTCGAGAAGCCATGTACGAGCAGTACTTC.